Below, 12 T cell receptor beta chains from the same sample are listed, as sequenced in a study of blood T cell repertoires in COVID-19. Here immunoSEQ multiplex PCR was the method, and the copy in TCRdb shows in-frame clones only, minus some. The sample lists about 150,000 clones; 76% were seen once. Sequenced material: peripheral blood. These receptors originate from a man aged 55 to 70 with acute or convalescent COVID-19.

V gene TRBV5-6 combines with J gene TRBJ2-7, with 10 bases matching TRBD2. The germline CDR1 and CDR2 sequences are SGHDT and YYEEEE. CDR3 length: 16 residues. V shed 0 bases and J 2 bases; nucleotides not matched to a gene: 5. The CDR3, as DNA: TGTGCCAGCAGCTTGGGCTGGACTAGCGGTACCTACGAGCAGTACTTC. Protein: CASSLGWTSGTYEQYF. Drawing the rest from reference TRBV5-6 and TRBJ2-7, the complete variable domain is DAGVTQSPTHLIKTRGQQVTLRCSPKSGHDTVSWYQQALGQGPQFIFQYYEEEERQRGNFPDRFSGHQFPNYSSELNVNALLLGDSALYLCASSLGWTSGTYEQYFGPGTRLTVT.

This chain links TRBV7-2 with TRBJ2-5; 15 bases map to TRBD2. Germline values: CDR1 SGHTA, CDR2 FQGNSA. Trimming at V came to 5 bases and at J to 11 bases, leaving 6 bases not matched to a gene. CDR3 length: 14 amino acids. In DNA form, the CDR3 reads TGTGCCAGCAGCGCTCTGGGACTAGCGGGAGGACAGTACTTC. It encodes CASSALGLAGGQYF. Together with reference TRBV7-2 and TRBJ2-5, the CDR3 gives the full variable domain: GAGVSQSPSNKVTEKGKDVELRCDPISGHTALYWYRQSLGQGLEFLIYFQGNSAPDKSGLPSDRFSAERTGGSVSTLTIQRTQQEDSAVYLCASSALGLAGGQYFGPGTRLLVL.

The rearrangement links TRBV24-1 to TRBJ2-3; unclear D gene. The CDR3 consists of 14 residues. V lost 2 bases and J 2 bases, leaving 7 bases between the germline ends. Germline V gene lookup returns CDR1 KGHDR and CDR2 SFDVKD. The CDR3 region is CATSDWAATDTQYF. The CDR3 DNA is TGTGCCACCAGTGATTGGGCCGCCACAGATACGCAGTATTTT.

The rearrangement uses TRBV19 and TRBJ2-6; a weak D match, TRBD2 (6 bases). This CDR3 region has 18 residues. V was shortened by 0 bases and J by 3 bases, with 15 bases between the two germline ends. Germline values: CDR1 LNHDA, CDR2 SQIVND (reference sequence). CDR3: CASSIEFSRRGGANVLTF. CDR3 DNA sequence: TGTGCCAGTAGTATAGAATTTAGTCGGCGGGGTGGGGCCAACGTCCTGACTTTC. Combining the CDR3 with reference TRBV19 and TRBJ2-6 gives the whole variable domain DGGITQSPKYLFRKEGQNVTLSCEQNLNHDAMYWYRQDPGQGLRLIYYSQIVNDFQKGDIAEGYSVSREKKESFPLTVTSAQKNPTAFYLCASSIEFSRRGGANVLTFGAGSRLTVL.

This rearrangement joins TRBV6-5 to TRBJ1-3; tentatively, D is TRBD1 (5 bases). V lost 7 bases and J lost 0, with 13 bases in between. Per germline, CDR1 MNHEY and CDR2 SVGAGI. The CDR3 runs 15 residues. CDR3 residues: CASTRDRSSGNTIYF. As DNA, the CDR3 is TGTGCCAGCACCAGAGACAGAAGCTCTGGAAACACCATATATTTT.

The chain employs TRBV6-4 and TRBJ2-3, with 12 bases identical to TRBD2. V lost 1 base and J lost 0; bases outside the gene matches: 8. Germline V CDR1 and CDR2: MRHNA, SNTAGT. The CDR3 consists of 19 residues. The chain's CDR3 is CASSDLRLAGEVSTDTQYF. CDR3 in DNA: TGTGCCAGCAGTGACTTAAGACTAGCGGGAGAGGTTAGCACAGATACGCAGTATTTT.

The J gene is TRBJ2-5, the V gene TRBV9, with 7 bases lining up with TRBD2. Per germline, CDR1 SGDLS and CDR2 YYNGEE. Trimming took 0 bases from V and 1 from J; bases not matched to a gene: 12. This CDR3 is 18 amino acids long. The CDR3 DNA is TGTGCCAGCAGCGTAGGAGGTGTCGGCGGGAGCGGCCAAGAGACCCAGTACTTC. Protein product: CASSVGGVGGSGQETQYF.

The V gene is TRBV3-1 (or the pseudogene TRBV3-2), the J gene TRBJ2-5, with D possibly matching TRBD2 (5 bases). Looked up from germline, CDR1 is LGHDT and CDR2 is YNNKEL (reference sequence). CDR3 length equals 15 residues. The V end was cut by 4 bases, the J end by 13 bases, with 25 bases between. The CDR3 DNA follows: TGTGCCAGCAGCCGAGGGAACCAACGAGGGCGAGAGAGGTACTTC. It translates to CASSRGNQRGRERYF.

V is TRBV11-2 and J is TRBJ1-4; 7 nucleotides agree with TRBD1. CDR1 and CDR2 from the germline V gene are SGHAT and FQNNGV. The CDR3 has 14 amino acids. After removal of 1 base from V and 8 bases from J, the junction contained 4 bases not matched to a gene. This CDR3 is CASSLVTGDEKLFF. The CDR3 DNA sequence: TGTGCCAGCAGCTTAGTTACAGGGGACGAAAAACTGTTTTTT. The full variable domain, in which reference TRBV11-2 and TRBJ1-4 provide the parts outside the CDR3, is EAGVAQSPRYKIIEKRQSVAFWCNPISGHATLYWYQQILGQGPKLLIQFQNNGVVDDSQLPKDRFSAERLKGVDSTLKIQPAKLEDSAVYLCASSLVTGDEKLFFGSGTQLSVL.

CDR3 DNA: TGTGCCAGCACCCGATACCCAGCACCCCTCCACTTT. Translating it yields CASTRYPAPLHF. The chain has TRBV6-5 and TRBJ1-6; D remains unclear. Germline assignment: CDR1 MNHEY and CDR2 SVGAGI. The V end was cut by 7 bases, the J end by 11 bases, with 12 bases between. This CDR3 spans 12 amino acids.

V gene TRBV25-1 combines with J gene TRBJ2-1; 8 bases map to TRBD2. This CDR3 is 14 amino acids long. Germline CDR1 and CDR2: MGHDK and SYGVNS. V was pared by 3 bases and J by 4 bases, with 2 bases of the junction left unmatched. CDR3 loop: CASSEREAYNEQFF. CDR3 coding DNA: TGTGCCAGCAGTGAGCGGGAGGCTTACAATGAGCAGTTCTTC.

The gene calls are TRBV5-8 and TRBJ1-1, with 12 nucleotides matching TRBD1. V gave up 6 bases and J gave up 4 bases; unmatched junction bases: 7. The CDR3 has 15 residues. Per germline, CDR1 SGHTS and CDR2 YDEGEE. For the CDR3, the DNA is TGTGCCAGCAATCGGGACAGGGGGCGCGGCACTGAAGCTTTCTTT. Protein product: CASNRDRGRGTEAFF.